The clone carrying this T cell receptor beta chain was seen at least ten times. Antigen unknown. Deletions cut 0 bases from V and 0 bases from J, with 7 bases between. The CDR3 is 15 residues long. Germline V lookup: CDR1 SGHVS, CDR2 FNYEAQ. The data derive from a study of breast tumors, draining lymph nodes, adjacent tissues. The study, taken as a whole, reports: Luminal-like breast cancer showed significantly higher tumor–nontumor repertoire similarity than basal-like.

The lymph nodes were axillary draining lymph nodes from breast cancer patients. TCRdb re-called the multiplex PCR reads with MiXCR, one entry per CDR3 protein. Of about 120,000 distinct CDR3 sequences listed, just under 20% are singletons. This sequence joins TRBV7-6 and TRBJ2-3, with D hard to call. The source is a female donor with breast cancer. Some clones in this sample may be carry-over from other donors' samples. Sequencing used axillary lymph node tissue. CDR3 nucleotides: TGTGCCAGCAGCTTAGCGGGCTCTAGCACAGATACGCAGTATTTT. It specifies CASSLAGSSTDTQYF.